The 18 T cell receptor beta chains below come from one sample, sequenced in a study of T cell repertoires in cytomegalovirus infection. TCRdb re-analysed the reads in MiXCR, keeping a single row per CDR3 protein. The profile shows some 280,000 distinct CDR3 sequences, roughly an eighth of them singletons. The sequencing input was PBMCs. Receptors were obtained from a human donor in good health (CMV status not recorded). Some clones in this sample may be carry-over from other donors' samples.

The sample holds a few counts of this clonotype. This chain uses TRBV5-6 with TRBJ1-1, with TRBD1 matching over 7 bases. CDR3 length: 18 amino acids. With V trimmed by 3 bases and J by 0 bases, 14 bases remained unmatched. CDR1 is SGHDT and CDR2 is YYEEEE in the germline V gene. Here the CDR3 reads CASSSEGRGQGVNTEAFF. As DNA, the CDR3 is TGTGCCAGCAGCTCGGAAGGCCGGGGGCAGGGGGTGAACACTGAAGCTTTCTTT.

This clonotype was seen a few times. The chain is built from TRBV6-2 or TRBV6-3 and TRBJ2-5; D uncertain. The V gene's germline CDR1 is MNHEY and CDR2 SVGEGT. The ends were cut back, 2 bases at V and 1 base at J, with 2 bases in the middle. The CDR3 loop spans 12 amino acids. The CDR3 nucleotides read TGTGCCAGCAGTTACGCCCAAGAGACCCAGTACTTC. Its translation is CASSYAQETQYF.

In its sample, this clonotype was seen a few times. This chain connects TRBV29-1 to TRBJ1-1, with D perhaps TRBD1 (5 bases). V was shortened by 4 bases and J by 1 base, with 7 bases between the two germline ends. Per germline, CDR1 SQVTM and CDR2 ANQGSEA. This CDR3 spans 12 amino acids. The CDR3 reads CSVGGGNTEAFF. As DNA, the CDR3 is TGCAGCGTTGGCGGGGGGAACACTGAAGCTTTCTTT.

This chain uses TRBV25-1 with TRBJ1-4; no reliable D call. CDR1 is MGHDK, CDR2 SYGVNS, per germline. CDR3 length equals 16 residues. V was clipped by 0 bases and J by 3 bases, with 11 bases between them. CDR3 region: CASSEYVSSANEKLFF. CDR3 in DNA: TGTGCCAGCAGTGAATACGTTAGTTCGGCTAATGAAAAACTGTTTTTT.

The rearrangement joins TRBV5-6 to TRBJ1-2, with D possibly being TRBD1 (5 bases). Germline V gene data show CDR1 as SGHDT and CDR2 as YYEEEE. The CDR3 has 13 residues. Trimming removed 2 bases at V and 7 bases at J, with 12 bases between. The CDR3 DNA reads TGTGCCAGCAGCTTCCGGAGGGGCGGTGGCTACACCTTC. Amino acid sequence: CASSFRRGGGYTF.

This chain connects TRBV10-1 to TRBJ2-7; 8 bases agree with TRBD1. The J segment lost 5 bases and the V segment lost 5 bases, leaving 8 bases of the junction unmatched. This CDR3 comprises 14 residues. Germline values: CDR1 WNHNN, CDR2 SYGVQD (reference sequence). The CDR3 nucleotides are TGCGCCAGCAGTCCGGGACAGGTCGGTGACGAGCAGTACTTC. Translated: CASSPGQVGDEQYF.

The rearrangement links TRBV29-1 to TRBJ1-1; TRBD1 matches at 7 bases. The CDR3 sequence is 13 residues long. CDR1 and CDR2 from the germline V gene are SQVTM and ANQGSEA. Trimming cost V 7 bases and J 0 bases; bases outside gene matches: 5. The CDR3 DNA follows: TGCAGCGCATGGACAGGATTGAACACTGAAGCTTTCTTT. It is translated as CSAWTGLNTEAFF. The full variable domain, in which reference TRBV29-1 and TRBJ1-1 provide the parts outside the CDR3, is SAVISQKPSRDICQRGTSLTIQCQVDSQVTMMFWYRQQPGQSLTLIATANQGSEATYESGFVIDKFPISRPNLTFSTLTVSNMSPEDSSIYLCSAWTGLNTEAFFGQGTRLTVV.

The DNA of the CDR3 is TGCGCCAGCAGCTTGGCGGGGGAGCCCAATGAGCAGTTCTTC. Translated, it gives CASSLAGEPNEQFF. V and J are TRBV5-1 and TRBJ2-1, with D perhaps matching TRBD2 (6 bases). The CDR3 has 14 residues. Germline V CDR1 and CDR2: SGHRS, YFSETQ. V lost 0 bases and J lost 6, with 10 bases in between.

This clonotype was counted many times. The CDR3 coding sequence is TGTGCCAGCAGCTTAGTCGATAGCAATCAGCCCCAGCATTTT. Its translation: CASSLVDSNQPQHF. The chain couples TRBV7-2 to TRBJ1-5; D ambiguous. Deletions cut 1 base from V and 0 bases from J, with 4 bases between. Germline loops: CDR1 SGHTA, CDR2 FQGNSA. The CDR3 has 14 residues. The entire variable domain, with the rest obtained from reference TRBV7-2 and TRBJ1-5, is as follows: GAGVSQSPSNKVTEKGKDVELRCDPISGHTALYWYRQSLGQGLEFLIYFQGNSAPDKSGLPSDRFSAERTGGSVSTLTIQRTQQEDSAVYLCASSLVDSNQPQHFGDGTRLSIL.

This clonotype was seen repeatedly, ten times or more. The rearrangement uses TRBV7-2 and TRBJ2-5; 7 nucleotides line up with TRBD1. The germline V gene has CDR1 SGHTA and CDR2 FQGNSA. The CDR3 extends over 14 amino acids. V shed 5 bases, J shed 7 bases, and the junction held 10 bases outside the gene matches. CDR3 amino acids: CASSPTGNYGTQYF. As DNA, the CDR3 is TGTGCCAGCAGCCCGACAGGGAACTATGGGACCCAGTACTTC.

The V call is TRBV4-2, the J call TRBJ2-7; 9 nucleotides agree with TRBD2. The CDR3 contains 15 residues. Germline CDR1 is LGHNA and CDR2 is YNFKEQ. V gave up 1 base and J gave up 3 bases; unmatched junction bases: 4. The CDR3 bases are TGTGCCAGCAGCCAAGGCGGGGGGGAACACTACGAGCAGTACTTC. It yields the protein CASSQGGGEHYEQYF.

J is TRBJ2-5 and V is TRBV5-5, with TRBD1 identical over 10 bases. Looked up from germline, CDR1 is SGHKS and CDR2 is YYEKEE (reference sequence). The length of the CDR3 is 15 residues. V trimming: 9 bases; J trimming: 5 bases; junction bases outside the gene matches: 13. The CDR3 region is CANPGGTGVRETQYF. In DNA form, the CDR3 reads TGTGCCAACCCCGGGGGGACAGGGGTTCGGGAGACCCAGTACTTC.

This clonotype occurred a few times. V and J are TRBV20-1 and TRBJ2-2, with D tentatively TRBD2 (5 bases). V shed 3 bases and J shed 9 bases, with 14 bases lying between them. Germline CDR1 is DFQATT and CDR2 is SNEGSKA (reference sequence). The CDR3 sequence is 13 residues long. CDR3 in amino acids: CSASTGSYRELFF. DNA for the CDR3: TGCAGTGCTAGCACGGGGTCCTACCGGGAGCTGTTTTTT.

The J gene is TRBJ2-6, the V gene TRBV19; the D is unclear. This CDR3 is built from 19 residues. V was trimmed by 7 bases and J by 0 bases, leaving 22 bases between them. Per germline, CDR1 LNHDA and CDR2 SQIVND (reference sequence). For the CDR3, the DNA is TGTGCCAGTACCGCCACGACACGGACCTGGGGCTCTGGGGCCAACGTCCTGACTTTC. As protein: CASTATTRTWGSGANVLTF.

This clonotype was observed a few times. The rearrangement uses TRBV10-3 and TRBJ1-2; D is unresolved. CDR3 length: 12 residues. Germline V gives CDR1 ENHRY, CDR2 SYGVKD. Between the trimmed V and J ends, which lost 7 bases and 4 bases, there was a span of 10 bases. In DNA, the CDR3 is TGTGCCATCACCGACACCTCCTATGGCTACACCTTC. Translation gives CAITDTSYGYTF.

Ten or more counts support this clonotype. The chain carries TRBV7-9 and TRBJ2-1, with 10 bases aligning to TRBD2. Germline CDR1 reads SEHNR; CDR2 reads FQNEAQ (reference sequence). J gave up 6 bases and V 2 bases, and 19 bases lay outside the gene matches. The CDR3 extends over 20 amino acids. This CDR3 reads CASSLLGASVAGGLSNEQFF. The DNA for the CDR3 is TGTGCCAGCAGCTTACTAGGGGCCTCCGTAGCGGGGGGACTAAGCAATGAGCAGTTCTTC.

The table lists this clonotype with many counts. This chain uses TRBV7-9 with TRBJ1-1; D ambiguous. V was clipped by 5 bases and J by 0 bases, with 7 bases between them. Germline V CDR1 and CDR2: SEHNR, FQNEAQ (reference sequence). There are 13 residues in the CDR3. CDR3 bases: TGTGCCAGCAGCACGCTCGTGAACACTGAAGCTTTCTTT. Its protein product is CASSTLVNTEAFF.

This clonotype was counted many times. The CDR3 bases are TGCAGTGCTTTTCGGGGGGGAAGTTACTATGGCTACACCTTC. Its translation: CSAFRGGSYYGYTF. V usage is TRBV20-1 and J usage is TRBJ1-2, with a weak D call TRBD1 (5 bases). Trimming took off 5 bases at V and 3 bases at J, with 16 bases between the two ends. In germline, CDR1 is DFQATT, CDR2 SNEGSKA (reference sequence). The CDR3 sequence is 14 residues long.